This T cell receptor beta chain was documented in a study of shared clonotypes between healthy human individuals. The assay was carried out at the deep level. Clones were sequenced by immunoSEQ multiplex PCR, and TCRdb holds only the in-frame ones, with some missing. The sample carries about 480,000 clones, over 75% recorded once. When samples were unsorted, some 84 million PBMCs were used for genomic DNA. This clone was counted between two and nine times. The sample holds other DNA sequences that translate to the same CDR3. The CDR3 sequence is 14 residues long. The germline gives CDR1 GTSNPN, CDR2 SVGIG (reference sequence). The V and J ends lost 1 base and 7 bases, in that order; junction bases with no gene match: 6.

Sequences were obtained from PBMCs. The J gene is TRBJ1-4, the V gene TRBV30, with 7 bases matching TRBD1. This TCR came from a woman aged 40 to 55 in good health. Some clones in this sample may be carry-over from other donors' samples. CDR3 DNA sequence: TGTGCCTGGAGTGACAGGGGATGGGGTGAAAAACTGTTTTTT. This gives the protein CAWSDRGWGEKLFF.